This T cell receptor beta chain comes out of a study of blood T cell repertoires in COVID-19. Whole-study context: Donors in Cohort 3 who had recovered were those with two negative PCRs, healthcare professional clearance, or resolution of their symptoms.

Using immunoSEQ multiplex PCR, the repertoire was profiled, and TCRdb retains in-frame clones only, with some absent. Of 210,000 or so clones in the sample, 86% are singletons; the top ten hold over 3%. The CDR3 totals 17 residues. Germline loops: CDR1 SGHRS, CDR2 YFSETQ. The V gene lost 0 bases and the J gene lost 1 base, with 16 bases spanning the gap. Clinical history as reported by participants underpinned cohort assignment. This chain connects TRBV5-1 to TRBJ1-1, with D possibly being TRBD1 (6 bases). Sequencing was performed on PBMCs or T cells enriched from blood (not recorded which). The source of this sequence is a woman aged 45-65 years in a cohort exposed to, infected with or recovered from COVID-19 (not recorded which). The CDR3 bases are TGCGCCAGCAGCTTGGCCTTGGGTAACAGGGCGAACACTGAAGCTTTCTTT. It translates to CASSLALGNRANTEAFF.